The next 22 T cell receptor beta chains were all read from a single sample in a study of blood T cell repertoires in COVID-19. Some clones are missing from TCRdb's copy, which holds only in-frame ones; the method was immunoSEQ multiplex PCR. The table has some 250,000 clones, roughly four fifths seen once. The sample was peripheral blood. All receptors come from a man between 25 and 39 years old who had recovered from COVID-19.

The chain joins TRBV3-1 (or the pseudogene TRBV3-2) to TRBJ1-4; D is possibly TRBD1 (5 bases). Germline CDR1 is LGHDT and CDR2 is YNNKEL (reference sequence). The CDR3 is made up of 15 amino acids. The ends were cut back, 4 bases at V and 0 bases at J, with 9 bases in the middle. The CDR3 DNA follows: TGTGCCAGCAGCCTGGGGCATGCAACTAATGAAAAACTGTTTTTT. The encoded protein is CASSLGHATNEKLFF.

The chain carries TRBV4-2 and TRBJ1-5; D is undetermined. The length of the CDR3 is 13 residues. The V gene's germline CDR1 is LGHNA and CDR2 YNFKEQ. With 0 bases removed from V and 6 bases from J, the gap between germline ends came to 6 bases. The CDR3: CASSQEVSQPQHF. In DNA form, the CDR3 reads TGTGCCAGCAGCCAAGAAGTCAGTCAGCCCCAGCATTTT.

V and J are TRBV5-4 and TRBJ2-1, with unresolved D. V lost 0 bases and J 2 bases, leaving 3 bases between the germline ends. The CDR3 is made up of 13 amino acids. Germline-derived CDR1 and CDR2 are SGHNT and YYREEE (reference sequence). Here the CDR3 DNA reads TGTGCCAGCAGCTTGGATACCTACAATGAGCAGTTCTTC. Translated: CASSLDTYNEQFF.

The chain has TRBV11-2 and TRBJ2-3; 10 bases fit TRBD2. This CDR3 is built from 19 residues. CDR1 is SGHAT, CDR2 FQNNGV, per germline. Trimming at V came to 1 base and at J to 1 base, leaving 11 bases not matched to a gene. CDR3 sequence: CASSLASGGAKWGTDTQYF. CDR3 DNA sequence: TGTGCCAGCAGCTTAGCCAGCGGGGGGGCCAAGTGGGGCACAGATACGCAGTATTTT.

For the CDR3, the DNA is TGTGCCAGTCAACTAGCGGGCACAGATACGCAGTATTTT. Encoded protein: CASQLAGTDTQYF. V usage is TRBV18 and J usage is TRBJ2-3, with 8 bases identical to TRBD2. The germline V gene encodes CDR1 KGHSH and CDR2 LQKENI. Germline trimming cut 9 bases from V and 1 base from J; bases unmatched to any gene: 3. The CDR3 extends over 13 amino acids.

The V and J genes are TRBV5-1 and TRBJ2-1, with 7 bases lining up with TRBD2. The germline V gene has CDR1 SGHRS and CDR2 YFSETQ. J was trimmed by 0 bases and V by 4 bases; bases with no gene match: 4. This CDR3 spans 15 amino acids. DNA for the CDR3: TGCGCCAGCAGCGGGGGGGAGCGCTCCTACAATGAGCAGTTCTTC. This gives the protein CASSGGERSYNEQFF.

The J gene is TRBJ1-1, the V gene TRBV5-1; TRBD1 might be the D (5 bases). Trimming cost V 3 bases and J 1 base, with 13 bases left between them. Per germline, CDR1 SGHRS and CDR2 YFSETQ. The CDR3 runs to 15 residues. The CDR3 DNA reads as TGCGCCAGCAGCTCAAGGTGGGGGGGGAACACTGAAGCTTTCTTT. Its protein is CASSSRWGGNTEAFF.

This clone was picked up one time. J is TRBJ1-2 and V is TRBV18; TRBD1 agrees at 9 bases. Trimming removed 3 bases from V and 6 bases from J; junction bases left unmatched: 8. There are 15 residues in the CDR3. Germline loops: CDR1 KGHSH, CDR2 LQKENI. The CDR3 reads CASSPGSDRGDGYTF. Here the CDR3 DNA reads TGTGCCAGCTCACCGGGATCCGACAGGGGGGATGGCTACACCTTC.

CDR3 protein: CASRLAGETQYF. The DNA of the CDR3 is TGTGCCAGCAGACTAGCTGGAGAGACCCAGTACTTC. The V gene is TRBV7-9, the J gene TRBJ2-5; TRBD2 might be the D (6 bases). V was clipped by 6 bases and J by 4 bases, with 9 bases between them. Germline assignment: CDR1 SEHNR and CDR2 FQNEAQ (reference sequence). This CDR3 is built from 12 residues.

This clone was found a few times. This chain connects TRBV6-1 to TRBJ1-6, with TRBD1 as a possible D gene (5 bases). The CDR3 totals 14 residues. Trimming removed 1 base from V and 7 bases from J, with 8 bases in between. From germline, CDR1 is MNHNS and CDR2 SASEGT. DNA of the CDR3: TGTGCCAGCAGTGAAGATCCAGGGAATTCACCCCTCCACTTT. Translation: CASSEDPGNSPLHF.

The chain recombines TRBV27 with TRBJ1-6; D is perhaps TRBD1 (5 bases). CDR3 length: 14 residues. V was pared by 3 bases and J by 5 bases, with 8 bases between. Germline CDR1 and CDR2: MNHEY and SMNVEV (reference sequence). Written as DNA, the CDR3 is TGTGCCAGCAGTTTCGACAGAGATAATTCACCCCTCCACTTT. As protein: CASSFDRDNSPLHF.

The rearrangement joins TRBV5-6 to TRBJ2-3; 10 bases match TRBD2. The germline CDR1 and CDR2 sequences are SGHDT and YYEEEE. Trimming removed 3 bases from V and 1 base from J; junction bases left unmatched: 5. The CDR3 is 16 residues long. The CDR3 here is CASSYTGLAGTDTQYF. The CDR3 nucleotides are TGTGCCAGCAGCTATACCGGACTAGCGGGCACAGATACGCAGTATTTT.

This chain joins TRBV7-8 and TRBJ1-2; TRBD1 is a possible D gene (6 bases). V was trimmed by 1 base and J by 7 bases, leaving 10 bases between them. The germline V gene encodes CDR1 SGHVS and CDR2 FQNEAQ. This CDR3 has 13 amino acids. The CDR3 nucleotides are TGTGCCAGCAGCTTAGGCAGGGGTAGTGGCTACACCTTC. Its translation: CASSLGRGSGYTF.

The V gene is TRBV27, the J gene TRBJ1-1; a weak D match, TRBD1 (6 bases). The V gene lost 6 bases and the J gene lost 5 bases, with 10 bases spanning the gap. CDR3 length: 12 amino acids. The germline CDR1 and CDR2 sequences are MNHEY and SMNVEV (reference sequence). CDR3 residues: CASRGGGTEAFF. Written as DNA, the CDR3 is TGTGCCAGCAGAGGGGGGGGAACTGAAGCTTTCTTT.

The sample holds one count of this clone. The genes are TRBV2 and TRBJ1-2, with D perhaps TRBD1 (5 bases). V was pared by 4 bases and J by 11 bases, with 20 bases between. The CDR3 extends over 14 amino acids. Germline V gives CDR1 SNHLY, CDR2 FYNNEI. CDR3 nucleotides: TGTGCCAGCAGTGCGCGGCAGGGTACTTTTCGTTACACCTTC. Its protein is CASSARQGTFRYTF.

This clone was seen once. The CDR3 bases are TGTGCCAGCAGCACTAGACATGTCTCGGAGACCCAGTACTTC. This encodes CASSTRHVSETQYF. The rearrangement links TRBV7-6 to TRBJ2-5; D may be TRBD2 (5 bases). The V gene lost 5 bases and the J gene lost 5 bases, with 15 bases spanning the gap. In germline, CDR1 is SGHVS, CDR2 FNYEAQ. The CDR3 has 14 residues.

This chain links TRBV27 with TRBJ2-2; 10 positions match TRBD1. The CDR3 spans 16 residues. The germline gives CDR1 MNHEY, CDR2 SMNVEV (reference sequence). With 4 bases clipped from V and 3 bases from J, the junction kept 5 bases outside the gene matches. CDR3 DNA: TGTGCCAGCAGTTGGCTTGGGACAGGGGACACCGGGGAGCTGTTTTTT. Translation: CASSWLGTGDTGELFF.

J is TRBJ1-2 and V is TRBV5-1, with D perhaps matching TRBD1 (6 bases). The CDR3 consists of 14 residues. Trimming removed 7 bases at V and 7 bases at J, with 20 bases between. From germline, CDR1 is SGHRS and CDR2 YFSETQ. The CDR3 nucleotides read TGCGCCAGCCGCGGAAACAGGGTAAAGGGTGGCTACACCTTC. It specifies CASRGNRVKGGYTF.

The chain couples TRBV19 to TRBJ1-6, with 9 bases lining up with TRBD1. Germline values: CDR1 LNHDA, CDR2 SQIVND (reference sequence). The CDR3 extends over 15 amino acids. V dropped 8 bases and J dropped 9; count of bases not matched to a gene: 11. CDR3 in amino acids: CASCGGTGSASPLHF. DNA of the CDR3: TGTGCCAGTTGCGGGGGGACAGGGAGTGCTTCACCCCTCCACTTT.

The rearrangement links TRBV7-9 to TRBJ1-6; 7 bases agree with TRBD1. Germline CDR1 SEHNR, CDR2 FQNEAQ (reference sequence). The CDR3 contains 16 residues. Germline trimming cut 1 base from V and 7 bases from J; bases unmatched to any gene: 7. CDR3 amino acids: CASSLGEQGRNSPLHF. CDR3 nucleotide sequence: TGTGCCAGCAGCTTAGGGGAACAGGGGAGAAATTCACCCCTCCACTTT.

This chain uses TRBV6-4 with TRBJ1-1, with D hard to call. V was cut by 5 bases and J by 1 base, with 8 bases left in between. Germline V lookup: CDR1 MRHNA, CDR2 SNTAGT. The CDR3 sequence is 13 residues long. CDR3 coding DNA: TGTGCCAGCAGTTACGCAGAGAACACTGAAGCTTTCTTT. Encoded protein: CASSYAENTEAFF.

A word on this clone: Other DNA sequences within the sample encode an identical CDR3. The rearrangement links TRBV2 to TRBJ1-2; a possible D gene is TRBD1 (6 bases). The V gene lost 4 bases and the J gene lost 2 bases, with 8 bases spanning the gap. The CDR3 contains 13 residues. Germline V gene sequence: CDR1 SNHLY, CDR2 FYNNEI. CDR3 DNA: TGTGCCAGCAGTGGGGGGCTCAACTATGGCTACACCTTC. Translated: CASSGGLNYGYTF.